A single sample is the source of the 24 T cell receptor beta chains below, sequenced in a study of Tregs in tolerant kidney transplant recipients. Data came from immunoSEQ multiplex PCR; TCRdb stores just in-frame clones and leaves some out. Among approximately 93,000 clones, under 95% were seen once, and the ten largest hold 0.35% to 0.55%. Here the sequenced sample was CD4+ T cells from blood, taken before the transplant. These receptors all stem from a human donor who received a combined kidney and bone marrow transplant.

The genes are TRBV5-4 and TRBJ2-5; 8 bases map to TRBD1. This CDR3 contains 13 residues. With V trimmed by 4 bases and J by 1 base, 0 bases remained unmatched. Germline V gives CDR1 SGHNT, CDR2 YYREEE (reference sequence). The DNA for the CDR3 is TGTGCCAGCAGCACAGGGGGCCAAGAGACCCAGTACTTC. Its protein is CASSTGGQETQYF.

This chain connects TRBV7-2 to TRBJ2-7; 9 bases align to TRBD2. Germline V lookup: CDR1 SGHTA, CDR2 FQGNSA. V was clipped by 1 base and J by 7 bases; unmatched bases: 5. The CDR3 covers 14 residues. CDR3 loop: CASSLGGGAQEQYF. The CDR3 DNA follows: TGTGCCAGCAGCTTAGGCGGGGGGGCTCAAGAGCAGTACTTC.

The J gene is TRBJ2-2, the V gene TRBV7-8; possibly TRBD2 for D (6 bases). Looked up from germline, CDR1 is SGHVS and CDR2 is FQNEAQ. V lost 5 bases and J lost 0, with 13 bases in between. The length of the CDR3 is 16 residues. As DNA, the CDR3 is TGTGCCAGCAGCCTCCGAGCGGGTACGAACACCGGGGAGCTGTTTTTT. Amino acids: CASSLRAGTNTGELFF.

This clone was counted a few times. The chain is built from TRBV5-4 and TRBJ2-1, with 11 positions matching TRBD2. CDR1 is SGHNT, CDR2 YYREEE, per germline (reference sequence). J gave up 4 bases and V 1 base, and 1 base lay outside the gene matches. This CDR3 contains 15 residues. This CDR3 reads CASSLTSGGYNEQFF. The CDR3 nucleotides read TGTGCCAGCAGCTTGACTAGCGGGGGTTACAATGAGCAGTTCTTC.

The chain uses TRBV19 and TRBJ2-5; 7 bases are shared with TRBD2. V trimming: 6 bases; J trimming: 4 bases; junction bases outside the gene matches: 5. CDR1 is LNHDA, CDR2 SQIVND, per germline (reference sequence). This CDR3 spans 13 amino acids. The CDR3: CASSRGGGETQYF. CDR3 DNA: TGTGCCAGTAGCCGTGGGGGGGGAGAGACCCAGTACTTC.

This rearrangement joins TRBV18 to TRBJ1-5; D is ambiguous. The CDR3 consists of 13 residues. Germline CDR1 is KGHSH and CDR2 is LQKENI. The V end lost 2 bases, the J end lost 9 bases, and 11 bases lay between the germline ends. The CDR3 loop reads CASSPEGLRPQHF. The CDR3, as DNA: TGTGCCAGCTCACCAGAGGGATTACGGCCCCAGCATTTT.

The chain carries TRBV5-1 and TRBJ2-1; D uncertain. CDR3 length: 13 residues. In germline, CDR1 is SGHRS, CDR2 YFSETQ. Trimming removed 0 bases from V and 8 bases from J, with 9 bases in between. As DNA, the CDR3 is TGCGCCAGCAGCTTGGTAACAATCGATGAGCAGTTCTTC. It is translated as CASSLVTIDEQFF.

The V gene is TRBV15, the J gene TRBJ1-3, with D possibly TRBD1 on 6 matching bases. CDR1 is LNHNV and CDR2 is YYDKDF in the germline V gene (reference sequence). The CDR3 is 16 residues long. Trimming removed 2 bases at V and 0 bases at J, with 11 bases between. The chain's CDR3 is CATSRFTGHSGNTIYF. Written as DNA, the CDR3 is TGTGCCACCAGCAGATTTACAGGGCACTCTGGAAACACCATATATTTT.

This chain joins TRBV7-2 and TRBJ2-1; possibly TRBD2 for D (5 bases). Germline lookup yields CDR1 SGHTA and CDR2 FQGNSA. The V end was cut by 4 bases, the J end by 8 bases, with 12 bases between. The CDR3 sequence is 13 residues long. CDR3 sequence: CASSSSGSYEQFF. As DNA, the CDR3 is TGTGCCAGCAGCTCTTCGGGGTCGTATGAGCAGTTCTTC.

The J gene is TRBJ1-2, the V gene TRBV4-1; D remains ambiguous. Trimming shortened V by 2 bases and J by 4 bases, and 14 bases separated the two germline ends. This CDR3 is 15 amino acids long. The germline V gene has CDR1 MGHRA and CDR2 YSYEKL. The CDR3 sequence is CASSQNHGEGYGYTF. The DNA of the CDR3 is TGCGCCAGCAGCCAAAACCATGGCGAGGGCTATGGCTACACCTTC.

This clone turned up a few times. This chain links TRBV4-3 with TRBJ2-2; perhaps TRBD2 as D (5 bases). The CDR3 length is 16 residues. Trimming pared 0 bases from V and 3 bases from J, leaving 11 bases between. Per the germline V gene, CDR1 is LGHNA and CDR2 is YSLEER. DNA for the CDR3: TGCGCCAGCAGCCAAGAAGGACTTAGATACACCGGGGAGCTGTTTTTT. Its protein is CASSQEGLRYTGELFF.

The CDR3 loop is CASSPGQGWARQETQYF. The CDR3 DNA reads as TGTGCCAGCAGCCCCGGACAGGGATGGGCTCGGCAAGAGACCCAGTACTTC. The chain employs TRBV5-4 and TRBJ2-5; 8 nucleotides line up with TRBD1. Germline values: CDR1 SGHNT, CDR2 YYREEE (reference sequence). This CDR3 spans 17 amino acids. V lost 4 bases, J lost 2 bases, and 13 bases stayed unmatched.

The chain combines TRBV11-3 with TRBJ2-4; 9 nucleotides agree with TRBD1. The CDR3 is 13 residues long. Trimming cost V 4 bases and J 6 bases; bases outside gene matches: 1. The V gene's germline CDR1 is SGHNT and CDR2 YENEEA. The CDR3 DNA follows: TGTGCCAGCAGCTCGGACAGGGGAAACATTCAGTACTTC. Translated: CASSSDRGNIQYF.

The chain couples TRBV21-1 to TRBJ2-5; TRBD1 was called by the table and not checked on the DNA. TRBV21-1 is given as a pseudogene. CDR3 size: 14 residues. CDR3 in DNA: TGTGCCAGCGCCCAGGGGGACAGCCAAGAGACCCAGTACTTC. It yields the protein CASAQGDSQETQYF.

V is TRBV28 and J is TRBJ2-5, with D possibly TRBD2 on 6 matching bases. CDR1 MDHEN and CDR2 SYDVKM come from the germline V gene. This CDR3 contains 15 residues. V was clipped by 3 bases and J by 5 bases, with 16 bases between them. CDR3 nucleotide sequence: TGTGCCAGCAGTTTCGGGACGACTAGGGCGGAGACCCAGTACTTC. Translating it yields CASSFGTTRAETQYF.

The chain recombines TRBV11-1 with TRBJ2-5; no firm D call. Germline V gene data show CDR1 as SGHAT and CDR2 as FQDESV (reference sequence). This CDR3 has 14 amino acids. V was cut by 1 base and J by 1 base, with 7 bases left in between. CDR3 region: CASSLGLFQETQYF. In DNA form, the CDR3 reads TGTGCCAGCAGCTTAGGACTTTTCCAAGAGACCCAGTACTTC.

The V and J genes are TRBV28 and TRBJ2-2; D gene unclear. The CDR3 contains 13 residues. The V and J ends lost 3 bases and 2 bases respectively, with 4 bases between them. Germline V lookup: CDR1 MDHEN, CDR2 SYDVKM. The CDR3 region is CASSFLNTGELFF. As DNA, the CDR3 is TGTGCCAGCAGTTTCCTCAACACCGGGGAGCTGTTTTTT.

The V gene is TRBV5-4, the J gene TRBJ2-7; 12 nucleotides line up with TRBD1. The V segment lost 4 bases and the J segment 6 bases; nucleotides outside the gene matches: 8. The CDR3 is 15 residues long. CDR1 and CDR2 (germline): SGHNT, YYREEE (reference sequence). CDR3 in DNA: TGTGCCAGCAGCATCGGGGACAGGGGGCGTTTCGAGCAGTACTTC. This sequence encodes CASSIGDRGRFEQYF.

The gene calls are TRBV11-3 and TRBJ2-1; 8 positions agree with TRBD2. After removal of 5 bases from V and 6 bases from J, the junction contained 9 bases not matched to a gene. CDR1 and CDR2 from the germline V gene are SGHNT and YENEEA. The CDR3 loop spans 15 amino acids. The CDR3 is CASSPGLGIGNEQFF. In DNA, the CDR3 is TGTGCCAGCAGCCCGGGACTAGGGATCGGCAATGAGCAGTTCTTC.

The V gene is TRBV7-2, the J gene TRBJ2-7; 12 bases are a match to TRBD2. In germline, CDR1 is SGHTA, CDR2 FQGNSA. The CDR3 consists of 14 residues. V lost 4 bases to trimming and J lost 6 bases; unmatched junction nucleotides: 4. Written as DNA, the CDR3 is TGTGCCAGCAGCTCACTGACTAGCGGGAGCGAGCAGTACTTC. Translated, it gives CASSSLTSGSEQYF.

The J gene is TRBJ2-4, the V gene TRBV4-3; TRBD2 agrees at 8 bases. J was trimmed by 0 bases and V by 3 bases; bases with no gene match: 19. This CDR3 spans 21 amino acids. CDR1 and CDR2 (germline): LGHNA, YSLEER. CDR3 region: CASSHSPIITTSGLAKNIQYF. The CDR3 DNA reads as TGCGCCAGCAGCCACAGCCCCATCATAACAACTAGCGGACTAGCCAAAAACATTCAGTACTTC.

The CDR3 nucleotides read TGTGCCAGCAGCTCATTTAAGGGACAGGAGGGTAGCTACACCTTC. Amino acid sequence: CASSSFKGQEGSYTF. The chain combines TRBV7-9 with TRBJ1-2, with 8 bases identical to TRBD1. Germline CDR1 SEHNR, CDR2 FQNEAQ (reference sequence). The V segment lost 4 bases and the J segment 9 bases; nucleotides outside the gene matches: 13. The CDR3 runs to 15 residues.

The V call is TRBV11-3, the J call TRBJ1-2; D is unclear. CDR1 is SGHNT and CDR2 is YENEEA in the germline V gene. CDR3 size: 16 residues. Trimming left V 4 bases short and J 0 bases short, with 15 bases between. CDR3 amino acids: CASSSEPTGANYGYTF. The CDR3 bases are TGTGCCAGCAGCTCGGAGCCTACCGGAGCTAACTATGGCTACACCTTC.

CDR3 bases: TGTGCTAGTGGTTTGGACACCGGGACAGGAAGCGGCTACACCTTC. It yields the protein CASGLDTGTGSGYTF. The chain couples TRBV12-5 to TRBJ1-2, with 8 bases identical to TRBD1. This CDR3 comprises 15 residues. CDR1 is LGHNT, CDR2 FRNRAP, per germline. The junction had 9 bases not matched to a gene; V was cut back by 1 base and J by 8 bases.